The rows below give T cell receptor beta chains drawn from one sample of a study of molecular identifiers for immune sequencing clone quantification. TCRdb reprocessed the PCR reads via MiXCR and lists one record per CDR3 protein. The table records about 640,000 distinct CDR3 sequences, about 20% of them present only once. Sequencing was performed on naive CD8+ T cells from blood, with Jurkat cell RNA spiked in. The receptors come from a human donor in good health. Some libraries in this study had Jurkat cell RNA spiked in. The conserved cysteine and the conserved F or W are not part of the CDR3 here. Clone size is stated in some rows and not others, as once, few, many or a class when expanded.

13	TRBJ1-6	TRBV9	many	ASSATRDRGSPLH
14	TRBJ2-7	TRBV20-1	few	SADTGSGSFSYEQY
11	TRBJ2-7	TRBV7-9	many	ASRAAGVDEQY
15	TRBJ2-7	TRBV14	.	ASSPGTPGQGTYEQY
12	TRBJ2-1	TRBV10-3	few	AISGGATDNEQF
12	TRBJ2-7	TRBV7-9	many	ASSRSEGGYEQY
12	TRBJ2-5	TRBV7-2	many	ASSLGYSQETQY
13	TRBJ2-5	TRBV4-3	few	ASSQGPGRKETQY
14	TRBJ2-7	TRBV27	few	ASSSPPAGGTYEQY
14	TRBJ2-7	TRBV20-1	.	SASQIPGQRAYEQY
13	TRBJ2-7	TRBV7-9	many	ASSPTGLGTYEQY
11	TRBJ2-7	TRBV7-9	.	ASSLGGPYGQY
14	TRBJ1-6	TRBV7-9	many	ASSLSPVVDNSPLH
11	TRBJ1-1	TRBV5-8	few	ASSLGSAAEAF
12	TRBJ2-5	TRBV6-1	many	ASSPGRMKETQY
15	TRBJ2-3	TRBV5-4	.	ASSPSDERGGTDTQY
11	TRBJ2-1	TRBV24-1	many	ATSGQGADEQF
14	TRBJ2-3	TRBV5-1	.	ASSLLSPKLTDTQY
14	TRBJ2-5	TRBV18	few	ASSPTGTEAQETQY
11	TRBJ2-7	TRBV19	.	ATSGAGIHEQY
14	TRBJ1-1	TRBV14	many	ASSPTWGQGSTEAF
14	TRBJ2-5	TRBV30	.	AWSEPGPTYQETQY
14	TRBJ2-7	TRBV3-1	few	ASSQEGTVLSYEQY
17	TRBJ2-5	TRBV12-3/TRBV12-4	.	ASSSPHRDRGRQQETQY
11	TRBJ1-1	TRBV15	many	ATSNSPGDEAF
12	TRBJ2-5	TRBV2	many	ASSERDYKETQY
16	TRBJ2-7	TRBV7-9	few	ASSRSPGTGLSSYEQY
11	TRBJ1-2	TRBV27	many	ASTGAGLNGYT
15	TRBJ2-7	TRBV9	.	ASSGNTGIPIYYEQY
14	TRBJ2-2	TRBV11-1	few	ASSAGLYPNTGELF
12	TRBJ2-7	TRBV5-1	few	ASSPSDRVYEQY
11	TRBJ2-4	TRBV20-1	many	SARESERNIQY
12	TRBJ1-1	TRBV12-3/TRBV12-4	many	ASSLMTGVDEAF
13	TRBJ2-7	TRBV7-6	many	ASSPGSGVGYEQY
12	TRBJ2-7	TRBV28	many	ASSPRGAGYEQY
14	TRBJ2-7	TRBV5-3	few	ASTMPRVQGAYEQY
12	TRBJ2-3	TRBV6-5	many	ASSYSHRSDTQY
14	TRBJ2-7	TRBV19	many	ASSEEHTRASYEQY
15	TRBJ2-3	TRBV13	many	ASSNPLRGPSTDTQY
15	TRBJ1-2	TRBV2	many	ASSESTGGARVYGYT
12	TRBJ1-1	TRBV20-1	.	SARDLGTYTEAF
9	TRBJ2-2	TRBV19	few	ASIRAGELF
16	TRBJ2-7	TRBV28	many	ASSLWPGGASSSYEQY
10	TRBJ1-2	TRBV27	few	ASKTGAAVYT
12	TRBJ2-7	TRBV10-2	.	ASSAGQVLPEQY